Reported below is one TCR beta chain. Its antigen is not known. With V trimmed by 2 bases and J by 6 bases, 4 bases remained unmatched. The CDR3 is 14 residues long. CDR1 is MGHDK, CDR2 SYGVNS, per germline. Once RNA had been extracted, it was reverse transcribed into cDNA to act as the sequencing template. Here immunoSEQ multiplex PCR was the method, and the copy in TCRdb shows in-frame clones only, minus some. The table has some 130,000 clones, 49% seen once; the top ten hold roughly 20%. This record comes from a study of CD8+ T cells in alopecia areata. Study as a whole: Treated patients were dosed with oral tofacitinib, taking 5 to 10 mg twice daily. Notes on the study in general: Researchers reported that TCR sharing among patients proved less clear than in mice, possibly HLA-linked. Across lesional scalp, and particularly alopecia totalis/universalis, clonality surpassed that of normal scalp.

This chain joins TRBV25-1 and TRBJ2-5; 9 bases align to TRBD2. The sample in question was CD8+ T cells sorted from blood, obtained at week 0. The receptor was derived from a human donor with alopecia areata. The CDR3, as DNA: TGTGCCAGCAGTGAACTAGCGGGGTTAAAGACCCAGTACTTC. Translation gives CASSELAGLKTQYF. The full variable domain, in which reference TRBV25-1 and TRBJ2-5 provide the parts outside the CDR3, is EADIYQTPRYLVIGTGKKITLECSQTMGHDKMYWYQQDPGMELHLIHYSYGVNSTEKGDLSSESTVSRIRTEHFPLTLESARPSHTSQYLCASSELAGLKTQYFGPGTRLLVL.